These 7 T cell receptor beta chains originate from one sample sequenced in a study of identical twins. Using its own MiXCR run on the 5' RACE reads, TCRdb lists one record per CDR3 protein. The sample yields approximately 470,000 distinct CDR3 sequences, around 14% seen once. The data were also submitted as part of a second study, on yellow fever vaccine responses in identical twins.

The sequenced material came from CD4+ T cells sorted from blood. The receptor set was obtained from a woman under 30 in good health.

The sample holds a few counts of this clonotype. The chain combines TRBV9 with TRBJ2-3; 9 bases agree with TRBD1. There are 14 residues in the CDR3. Trimming removed 3 bases from V and 5 bases from J; junction bases left unmatched: 4. Germline CDR1 is SGDLS and CDR2 is YYNGEE. CDR3 coding DNA: TGTGCCAGCAGCGGGGGACAGGGTAAAGATACGCAGTATTTT. The encoded protein is CASSGGQGKDTQYF.

This clonotype was counted only a few times. J is TRBJ2-7 and V is TRBV6-1; a weak D match, TRBD2 (6 bases). Germline assignment: CDR1 MNHNS and CDR2 SASEGT. Deletions cut 4 bases from V and 1 base from J, with 17 bases between. The CDR3 is made up of 16 amino acids. CDR3 bases: TGTGCCAGCAGTGCCGCGGGACCGGAGAATTCCTACGAGCAGTACTTC. It is translated as CASSAAGPENSYEQYF.

This clonotype came up many times. The V gene is TRBV28, the J gene TRBJ2-3; weak D call: TRBD2 (6 bases). V lost 6 bases to trimming and J lost 1 base, with 17 bases between them. This CDR3 is built from 16 residues. Germline V gene sequence: CDR1 MDHEN, CDR2 SYDVKM. The CDR3 DNA reads TGTGCCAGCAGCTCACCACGGGGGTTGGGCACAGATACGCAGTATTTT. It codes for CASSSPRGLGTDTQYF.

The CDR3 DNA is TGTGCCAGCAGCATGCAGGGAGTCGGCCAAGAGACCCAGTACTTC. Translation gives CASSMQGVGQETQYF. The chain employs TRBV2 and TRBJ2-5, with D perhaps TRBD1 or TRBD2 (5 bases each). The CDR3 is made up of 15 amino acids. The germline V gene has CDR1 SNHLY and CDR2 FYNNEI. The ends were cut back, 6 bases at V and 1 base at J, with 15 bases in the middle. The whole variable domain, filled in from reference TRBV2 and TRBJ2-5, reads EPEVTQTPSHQVTQMGQEVILRCVPISNHLYFYWYRQILGQKVEFLVSFYNNEISEKSEIFDDQFSVERPDGSNFTLKIRSTKLEDSAMYFCASSMQGVGQETQYFGPGTRLLVL.

The genes are TRBV6-6 and TRBJ1-1; D remains unclear. In germline, CDR1 is MNHNY, CDR2 SVGAGI (reference sequence). Trimming shortened V by 2 bases and J by 5 bases, and 6 bases separated the two germline ends. The CDR3 is made up of 12 amino acids. The CDR3 loop is CASSYRETEAFF. For the CDR3, the DNA is TGTGCCAGCAGTTACAGGGAAACTGAAGCTTTCTTT.

The chain couples TRBV7-8 to TRBJ1-1, with 10 bases lining up with TRBD1. Germline V gives CDR1 SGHVS, CDR2 FQNEAQ. The CDR3 runs 15 residues. The trim removed 5 bases at V and 3 bases at J, leaving 6 bases unmatched. CDR3 loop: CASSPTGGLYTEAFF. The CDR3 DNA is TGTGCCAGCAGCCCGACAGGGGGCTTGTACACTGAAGCTTTCTTT.

This chain uses TRBV7-9 with TRBJ1-5; no reliable D call. CDR3 length: 13 residues. The germline V gene has CDR1 SEHNR and CDR2 FQNEAQ (reference sequence). The V gene lost 1 base and the J gene lost 7 bases, with 8 bases spanning the gap. The CDR3 is CASSLGMEQPQHF. The CDR3 coding sequence is TGTGCCAGCAGCTTAGGGATGGAGCAGCCCCAGCATTTT.